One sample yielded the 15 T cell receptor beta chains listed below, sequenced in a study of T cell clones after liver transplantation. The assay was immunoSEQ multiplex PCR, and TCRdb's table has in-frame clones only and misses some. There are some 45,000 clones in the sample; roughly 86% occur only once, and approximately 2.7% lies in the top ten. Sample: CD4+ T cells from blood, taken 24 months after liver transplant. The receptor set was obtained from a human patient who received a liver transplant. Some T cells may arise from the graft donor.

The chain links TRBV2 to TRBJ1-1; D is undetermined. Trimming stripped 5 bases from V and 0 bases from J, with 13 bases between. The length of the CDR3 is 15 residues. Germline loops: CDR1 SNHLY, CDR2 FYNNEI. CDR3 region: CASSSRLLMNTEAFF. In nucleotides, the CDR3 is TGTGCCAGCAGTTCGCGTCTTTTAATGAACACTGAAGCTTTCTTT.

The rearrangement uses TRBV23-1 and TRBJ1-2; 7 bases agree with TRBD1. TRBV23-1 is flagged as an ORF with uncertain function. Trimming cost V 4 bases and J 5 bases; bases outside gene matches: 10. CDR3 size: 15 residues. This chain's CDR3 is CASSPPGTASYGYTF. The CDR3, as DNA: TGCGCCAGCAGTCCCCCCGGGACAGCAAGTTATGGCTACACCTTC.

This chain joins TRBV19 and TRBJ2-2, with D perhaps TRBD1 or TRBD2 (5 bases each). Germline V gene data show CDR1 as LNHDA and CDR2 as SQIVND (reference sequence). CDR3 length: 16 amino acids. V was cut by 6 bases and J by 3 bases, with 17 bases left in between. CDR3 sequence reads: CASRNRRSRDTGELFF. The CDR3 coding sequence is TGTGCCAGTAGAAACAGGAGGAGTCGGGACACCGGGGAGCTGTTTTTT.

The CDR3, as DNA: TGTGCCAGTAGTATAGAAGGGCAGCCCATCTCGGGAAAACTGTTTTTT. It yields the protein CASSIEGQPISGKLFF. The chain is built from TRBV19 and TRBJ1-4, with D hard to call. V was clipped by 0 bases and J by 10 bases, with 18 bases between them. This CDR3 region has 16 residues. Germline V gives CDR1 LNHDA, CDR2 SQIVND (reference sequence).

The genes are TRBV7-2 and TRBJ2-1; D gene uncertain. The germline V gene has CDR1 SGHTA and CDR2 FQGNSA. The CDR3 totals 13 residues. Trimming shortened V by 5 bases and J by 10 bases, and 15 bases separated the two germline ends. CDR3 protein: CASSHPPNWEQFF. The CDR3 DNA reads TGTGCCAGCAGCCATCCACCGAATTGGGAGCAGTTCTTC.

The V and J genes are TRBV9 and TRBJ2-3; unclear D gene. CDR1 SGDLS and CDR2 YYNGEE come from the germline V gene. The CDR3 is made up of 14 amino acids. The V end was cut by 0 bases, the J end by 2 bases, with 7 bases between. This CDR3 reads CASSVGLPTDTQYF. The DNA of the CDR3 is TGTGCCAGCAGCGTAGGACTCCCCACAGATACGCAGTATTTT. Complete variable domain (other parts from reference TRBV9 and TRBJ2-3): DSGVTQTPKHLITATGQRVTLRCSPRSGDLSVYWYQQSLDQGLQFLIQYYNGEERAKGNILERFSAQQFPDLHSELNLSSLELGDSALYFCASSVGLPTDTQYFGPGTRLTVL.

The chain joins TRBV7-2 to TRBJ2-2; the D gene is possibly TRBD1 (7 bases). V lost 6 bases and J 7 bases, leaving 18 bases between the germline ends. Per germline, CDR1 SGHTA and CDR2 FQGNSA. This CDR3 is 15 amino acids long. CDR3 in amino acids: CASSTGRGVGGELFF. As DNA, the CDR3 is TGTGCCAGCAGTACGGGCAGGGGGGTCGGCGGGGAGCTGTTTTTT.

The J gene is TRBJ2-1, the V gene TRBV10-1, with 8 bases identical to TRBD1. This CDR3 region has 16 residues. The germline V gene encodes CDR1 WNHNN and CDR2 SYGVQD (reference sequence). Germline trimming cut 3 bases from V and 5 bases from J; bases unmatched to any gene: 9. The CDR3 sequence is CASSERAGQVNNEQFF. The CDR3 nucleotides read TGCGCCAGCAGTGAAAGGGCGGGACAGGTAAACAATGAGCAGTTCTTC.

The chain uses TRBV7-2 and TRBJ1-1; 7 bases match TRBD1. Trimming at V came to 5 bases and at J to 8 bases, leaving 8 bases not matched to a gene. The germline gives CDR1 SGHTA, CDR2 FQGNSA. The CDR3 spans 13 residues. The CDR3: CASSIRSGGEAFF. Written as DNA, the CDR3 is TGTGCCAGCAGCATTAGATCAGGGGGAGAAGCTTTCTTT.

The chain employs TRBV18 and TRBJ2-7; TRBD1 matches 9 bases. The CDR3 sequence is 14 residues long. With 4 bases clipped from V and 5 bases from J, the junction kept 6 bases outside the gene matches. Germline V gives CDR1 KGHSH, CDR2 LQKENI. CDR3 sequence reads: CASSQSGTGNEQYF. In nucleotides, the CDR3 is TGTGCCAGCTCACAATCCGGGACAGGGAACGAGCAGTACTTC.

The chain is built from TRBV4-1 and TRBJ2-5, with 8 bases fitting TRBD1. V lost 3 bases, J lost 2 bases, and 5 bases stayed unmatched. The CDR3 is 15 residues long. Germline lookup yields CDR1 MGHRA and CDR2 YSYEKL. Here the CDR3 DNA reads TGCGCCAGCAGCCAGGGACAGGAAATTCAAGAGACCCAGTACTTC. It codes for CASSQGQEIQETQYF.

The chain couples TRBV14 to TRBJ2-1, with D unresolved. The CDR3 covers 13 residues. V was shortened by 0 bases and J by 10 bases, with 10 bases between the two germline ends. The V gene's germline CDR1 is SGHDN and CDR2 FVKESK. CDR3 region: CASSQDRSREQFF. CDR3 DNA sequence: TGTGCCAGCAGCCAAGACAGATCCAGGGAGCAGTTCTTC.

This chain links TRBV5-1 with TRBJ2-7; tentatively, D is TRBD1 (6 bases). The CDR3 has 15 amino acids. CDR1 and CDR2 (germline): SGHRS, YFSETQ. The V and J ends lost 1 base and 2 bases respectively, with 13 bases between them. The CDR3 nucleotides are TGCGCCAGCAGCTTGACTCGGGACAATCCCTACGAGCAGTACTTC. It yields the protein CASSLTRDNPYEQYF.

DNA for the CDR3: TGTGCCAGCAGTGAAGCTGCGAGGACTAGCGGCACAGATACGCAGTATTTT. Amino acid sequence: CASSEAARTSGTDTQYF. The chain carries TRBV6-1 and TRBJ2-3, with TRBD2 matching over 9 bases. V lost 0 bases, J lost 1 base, and 5 bases stayed unmatched. The CDR3 length is 17 residues. CDR1 is MNHNS and CDR2 is SASEGT in the germline V gene.

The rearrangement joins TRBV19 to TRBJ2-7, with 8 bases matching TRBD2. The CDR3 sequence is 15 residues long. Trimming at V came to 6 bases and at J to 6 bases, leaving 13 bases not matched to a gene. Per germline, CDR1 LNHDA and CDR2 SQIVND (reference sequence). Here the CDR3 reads CASSPPSGLGGEQYF. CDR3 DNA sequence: TGTGCCAGTAGCCCCCCCTCGGGACTAGGAGGCGAGCAGTACTTC. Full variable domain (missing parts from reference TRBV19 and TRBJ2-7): DGGITQSPKYLFRKEGQNVTLSCEQNLNHDAMYWYRQDPGQGLRLIYYSQIVNDFQKGDIAEGYSVSREKKESFPLTVTSAQKNPTAFYLCASSPPSGLGGEQYFGPGTRLTVT.